A selection of T cell receptor beta chains follows, all from one sample in a study of blood T cells in healthy people across ages. TCRdb used MiXCR to reprocess the 5' RACE reads, holding one entry per CDR3 protein. Found here are over 700,000 distinct CDR3 sequences, 50% to 65% of them singletons; the top ten hold roughly 37%. Material for sequencing was blood. These receptor sequences come from a man aged 80 or over in good health. CDR3s include the opening cysteine and the closing phenylalanine or tryptophan. A D gene is named only where the DNA matches it firmly. For some rows the clone size is stated as once, few or many, or as a class when expanded; others skip it.

CDR3,DNA,size,J,V,D
CASSAVTGMNGYTF,TGTGCCAGCAGCGCCGTGACAGGGATGAATGGCTACACCTTC,-,TRBJ1-2,TRBV9,TRBD1
CASSEGGLGNQPQHF,TGTGCCAGCAGTGAAGGGGGTTTAGGCAATCAGCCCCAGCATTTT,few,TRBJ1-5,TRBV2,-
CASSTPTSGSAETQYF,TGTGCCAGCAGTACACCGACTAGCGGGAGCGCAGAGACCCAGTACTTC,-,TRBJ2-5,TRBV28,TRBD2
CSAAGTSGGHNEQFF,TGCAGTGCTGCCGGGACTAGCGGGGGTCACAATGAGCAGTTCTTC,-,TRBJ2-1,TRBV20-1,TRBD2
CAGSAAQGYGYTF,TGTGCCGGCAGCGCAGCCCAAGGGTATGGCTACACCTTC,-,TRBJ1-2,TRBV25-1,-
CASSYSTPGAGANVLTF,TGTGCCAGCAGTTACTCGACACCAGGGGCTGGGGCCAACGTCCTGACTTTC,-,TRBJ2-6,TRBV6-5,-
CASSMSRGGTESYEQYF,TGTGCCAGCAGTATGTCCCGCGGGGGGACAGAGAGCTACGAGCAGTACTTC,few,TRBJ2-7,TRBV27,-
CASRDSVPGTQYF,TGTGCCAGCAGAGATAGCGTCCCTGGTACGCAGTATTTT,-,TRBJ2-3,TRBV7-3,-
CATSDHTGRSGYEQYF,TGTGCCACCAGTGACCACACGGGCCGATCTGGCTACGAGCAGTACTTC,-,TRBJ2-7,TRBV24-1,-
CASSPSGTYNEQFF,TGTGCCAGCTCTCCTAGCGGGACCTACAATGAGCAGTTCTTC,few,TRBJ2-1,TRBV18,TRBD2
CASSSGLAGGPLSYEQYF,TGCGCCAGCAGCTCGGGACTAGCGGGAGGCCCACTCTCCTACGAGCAGTACTTC,-,TRBJ2-7,TRBV5-1,TRBD2
CASSLTSSGFYNEQFF,TGCGCCAGCAGCCTGACCTCTAGCGGATTCTACAATGAGCAGTTCTTC,-,TRBJ2-1,TRBV5-1,TRBD2
CSARDQIQGTGYEQYF,TGCAGTGCTAGAGATCAAATACAGGGGACTGGGTATGAGCAGTACTTC,-,TRBJ2-5,TRBV20-1,-
CSVLVAGNQPQHF,TGCAGCGTTTTGGTGGCGGGCAATCAGCCCCAGCATTTT,few,TRBJ1-5,TRBV29-1,-
CASSFQTGGREETQYF,TGTGCCAGCAGCTTTCAGACAGGGGGTAGGGAAGAGACCCAGTACTTC,-,TRBJ2-5,TRBV7-2,TRBD1
CASSSRGGSFPYEQYF,TGTGCCAGCAGCTCCCGAGGCGGGTCTTTCCCCTACGAGCAGTACTTC,few,TRBJ2-7,TRBV13,-
CASSLGVAGGYEQYF,TGTGCCAGCAGCTTAGGGGTAGCGGGAGGGTACGAGCAGTACTTC,-,TRBJ2-7,TRBV7-9,TRBD2
CASSSNPGQTHRDAYF,TGTGCCAGCAGCTCTAACCCGGGACAGACGCACAGGGACGCGTATTTT,-,TRBJ2-3,TRBV28,TRBD1
CASLATSGRAWYNEQYF,TGTGCCAGCCTCGCGACTAGCGGGAGGGCCTGGTACAATGAGCAGTACTTC,-,TRBJ2-7,TRBV6-2/TRBV6-3,TRBD2
CAIRQGTTDTQYF,TGTGCCATCAGACAGGGGACCACAGATACGCAGTATTTT,few,TRBJ2-3,TRBV10-3,TRBD1
CASRPQETYEQYF,TGTGCCAGCAGACCGCAAGAGACCTACGAGCAGTACTTC,once,TRBJ2-7,TRBV25-1,-
CASSFSGGNSGADVLTF,TGTGCCAGCAGCTTTTCGGGAGGGAACTCTGGGGCCGACGTCCTGACTTTC,-,TRBJ2-6,TRBV7-9,TRBD2
CASSFGSWTGELFF,TGTGCCAGCAGTTTCGGGAGTTGGACCGGGGAGCTGTTTTTT,once,TRBJ2-2,TRBV12-3/TRBV12-4,-
CASSFPGQGLAKNIQYF,TGTGCCAGCAGTTTCCCGGGACAGGGATTAGCCAAAAACATTCAGTACTTC,-,TRBJ2-4,TRBV6-6,TRBD1
CASSVGLAGGNQETQYF,TGTGCCAGCAGCGTCGGGCTAGCGGGAGGGAACCAAGAGACCCAGTACTTC,-,TRBJ2-5,TRBV9,TRBD2
CASSNIGYTF,TGTGCCAGCAGCAACATTGGCTACACCTTC,-,TRBJ1-2,TRBV21-1,-
CASSTHRIAGWGGDEQFF,TGTGCCAGCAGCACCCACCGTATAGCGGGATGGGGGGGGGATGAGCAGTTCTTC,-,TRBJ2-1,TRBV3-1,TRBD2
CASSPLGGGLHRYAYF,TGTGCCAGCAGTCCTTTAGGAGGGGGCCTACACAGATACGCGTATTTT,-,TRBJ2-3,TRBV6-1,-
CASSRRGGEGYTF,TGTGCCAGCAGCCGAAGAGGGGGCGAGGGCTACACCTTC,few,TRBJ1-2,TRBV7-3,TRBD1